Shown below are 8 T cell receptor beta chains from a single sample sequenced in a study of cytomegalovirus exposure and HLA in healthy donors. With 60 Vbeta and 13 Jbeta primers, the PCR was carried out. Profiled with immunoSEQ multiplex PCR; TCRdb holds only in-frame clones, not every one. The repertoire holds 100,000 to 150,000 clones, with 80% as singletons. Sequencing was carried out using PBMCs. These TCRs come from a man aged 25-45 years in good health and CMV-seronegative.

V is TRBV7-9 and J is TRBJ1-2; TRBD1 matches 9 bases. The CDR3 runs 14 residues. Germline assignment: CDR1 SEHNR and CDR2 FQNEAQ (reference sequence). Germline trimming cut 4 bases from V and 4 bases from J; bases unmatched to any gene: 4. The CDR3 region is CASSSWGQGYGYTF. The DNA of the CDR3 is TGTGCCAGCAGCTCTTGGGGACAGGGCTATGGCTACACCTTC.

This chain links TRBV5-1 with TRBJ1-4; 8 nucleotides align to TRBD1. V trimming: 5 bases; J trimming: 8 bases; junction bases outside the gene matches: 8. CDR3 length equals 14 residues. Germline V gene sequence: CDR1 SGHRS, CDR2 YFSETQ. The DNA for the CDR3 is TGCGCCAGCAGGCCGTTCGGACAGGGAGAAAAACTGTTTTTT. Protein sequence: CASRPFGQGEKLFF.

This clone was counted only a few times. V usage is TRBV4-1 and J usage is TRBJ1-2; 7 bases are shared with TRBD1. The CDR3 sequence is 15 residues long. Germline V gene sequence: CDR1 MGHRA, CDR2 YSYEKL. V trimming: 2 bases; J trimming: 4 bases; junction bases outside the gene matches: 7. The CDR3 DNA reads TGCGCCAGCAGCCAAAGAGACAGGGAAAGCTATGGCTACACCTTC. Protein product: CASSQRDRESYGYTF.

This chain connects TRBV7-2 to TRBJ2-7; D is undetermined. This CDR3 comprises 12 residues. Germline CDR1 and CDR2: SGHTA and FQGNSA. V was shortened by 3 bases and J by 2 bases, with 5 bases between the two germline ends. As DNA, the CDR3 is TGTGCCAGCAGCTTTCTTGCCTACGAGCAGTACTTC. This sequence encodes CASSFLAYEQYF.

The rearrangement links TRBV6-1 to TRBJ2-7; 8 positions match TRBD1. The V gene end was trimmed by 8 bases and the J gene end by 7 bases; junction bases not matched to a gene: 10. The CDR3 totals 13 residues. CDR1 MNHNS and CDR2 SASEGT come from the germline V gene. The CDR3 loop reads CASGRSRGREQYF. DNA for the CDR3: TGTGCCAGCGGAAGATCCAGGGGGCGTGAGCAGTACTTC.

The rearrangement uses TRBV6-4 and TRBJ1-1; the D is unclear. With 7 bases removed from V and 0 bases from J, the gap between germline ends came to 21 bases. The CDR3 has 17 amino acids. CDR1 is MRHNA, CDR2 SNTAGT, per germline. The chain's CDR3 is CASIASTRKTMNTEAFF. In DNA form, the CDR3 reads TGTGCCAGCATCGCCTCGACCCGGAAGACTATGAACACTGAAGCTTTCTTT.

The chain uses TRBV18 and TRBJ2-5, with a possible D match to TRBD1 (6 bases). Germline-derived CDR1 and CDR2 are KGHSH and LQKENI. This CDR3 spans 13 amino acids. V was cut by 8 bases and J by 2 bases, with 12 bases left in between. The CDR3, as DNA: TGTGCCAGCACCAGGACAGTTCAAGAGACCCAGTACTTC. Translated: CASTRTVQETQYF.

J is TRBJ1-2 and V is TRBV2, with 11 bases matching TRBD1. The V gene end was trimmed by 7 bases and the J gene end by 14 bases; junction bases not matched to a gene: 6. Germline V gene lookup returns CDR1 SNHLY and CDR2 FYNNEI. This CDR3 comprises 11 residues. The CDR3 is CASIWDRGDTF. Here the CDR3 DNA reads TGTGCCAGCATTTGGGACAGGGGGGATACCTTC.